A selection of T cell receptor beta chains follows, all from one sample in a study of beta chain features in type 1 diabetes. The data were produced by immunoSEQ multiplex PCR, yet TCRdb's version contains in-frame clones alone and is incomplete. The sample consists of roughly 170,000 clones, roughly an eighth of them appearing once. Sequences were obtained from central memory CD4+ T cells from blood. These receptors all stem from a woman under 30 in good health. Both conserved end residues are part of each CDR3. D genes are given only for firm matches. The size field is filled for only some rows; it gives once, few, many or a size class.

size	J	D	V	CDR3	DNA
few	TRBJ1-2	TRBD1	TRBV4-3	CASSQEGQGGGYTF	TGCGCCAGCAGCCAAGAGGGACAGGGCGGCGGCTACACCTTC
.	TRBJ2-1	TRBD1	TRBV14	CASDLLGTGGLNEQFF	TGTGCCAGCGACTTATTGGGGACAGGGGGCCTCAATGAGCAGTTCTTC
few	TRBJ1-1	TRBD1	TRBV28	CASSLYGRGRDHTEAFF	TGTGCCAGCAGCCTCTATGGAAGGGGGCGAGATCACACTGAAGCTTTCTTT
.	TRBJ2-5	.	TRBV30	CAWSVGGRKTQYF	TGTGCCTGGAGTGTTGGGGGGAGAAAGACCCAGTACTTC
.	TRBJ2-1	TRBD2	TRBV27	CASNKRESHNEQFF	TGTGCCAGCAATAAGCGGGAGAGTCACAATGAGCAGTTCTTC
.	TRBJ1-5	.	TRBV16	CASTPQENQPQHF	TGTGCCAGCACCCCACAGGAGAATCAGCCCCAGCATTTT
few	TRBJ2-3	TRBD2	TRBV7-2	CASSLAPSGLVSDTQYF	TGTGCCAGCAGCTTAGCGCCTAGCGGGCTCGTCTCAGATACGCAGTATTTT
few	TRBJ1-1	.	TRBV19	CASILQGEAFF	TGTGCCAGTATCCTCCAGGGGGAAGCTTTCTTT
.	TRBJ2-7	.	TRBV21-1	CASSKINRGRMHEQYF	TGTGCCAGCAGCAAAATAAACAGGGGGCGCATGCACGAGCAGTACTTC
.	TRBJ2-1	.	TRBV30	CAWSSLRGEQFF	TGTGCCTGGAGTTCCTTAAGGGGTGAGCAGTTCTTC
.	TRBJ2-3	TRBD1	TRBV27	CASQTGGTDTQYF	TGTGCCAGCCAGACAGGGGGCACAGATACGCAGTATTTT
few	TRBJ2-3	TRBD2	TRBV2	CASSRTSLADTQYF	TGTGCCAGCAGTAGGACTAGTTTGGCAGATACGCAGTATTTT
.	TRBJ2-1	.	TRBV2	CASTQTNNEQFF	TGTGCCAGCACCCAGACTAACAATGAGCAGTTCTTC
.	TRBJ2-1	TRBD1	TRBV10-3	CAISESNRGSEQFF	TGTGCCATCAGTGAGTCGAACAGGGGCAGCGAGCAGTTCTTC
many	TRBJ1-1	TRBD1	TRBV23-1	CASRTKQSPGDRGMNTEAFF	TGCGCCAGCAGGACGAAACAAAGTCCTGGTGACAGGGGTATGAACACTGAAGCTTTCTTT
.	TRBJ1-4	TRBD1	TRBV6-6	CASRRTGEFEKLFF	TGTGCCAGCAGGCGGACAGGGGAATTTGAAAAACTGTTTTTT
.	TRBJ1-2	.	TRBV6-6	CASSSSAGVSNGYTF	TGTGCCAGCAGTTCATCTGCGGGGGTTTCGAATGGCTACACCTTC
.	TRBJ2-7	.	TRBV10-3	CAISESGGLSSYEQYF	TGTGCCATCAGTGAGTCGGGCGGGCTCAGCTCCTACGAGCAGTACTTC
.	TRBJ1-2	TRBD1	TRBV15	CATSRDPGQGHGYTF	TGTGCCACCAGCAGAGATCCGGGACAGGGACATGGCTACACCTTC
few	TRBJ2-3	TRBD2	TRBV4-1	CASSPRLAGQDTQYF	TGTGCCAGCAGCCCCAGACTAGCGGGACAAGATACGCAGTATTTT
.	TRBJ2-6	TRBD2	TRBV9	CASSVRREGSGANVLTF	TGTGCCAGCAGCGTAAGGCGGGAGGGGTCTGGGGCCAACGTCCTGACTTTC
.	TRBJ1-1	.	TRBV11-2	CASSLGRTYTEAFF	TGTGCCAGCAGCTTAGGGCGGACTTACACTGAAGCTTTCTTT
few	TRBJ2-6	TRBD1	TRBV5-4	CASSGNAGQGITGANVLTF	TGTGCCAGCAGCGGGAACGCGGGACAGGGTATTACTGGGGCCAACGTCCTGACTTTC
.	TRBJ2-2	TRBD2	TRBV5-5	CASSSGLAGSGELFF	TGTGCCAGCAGCTCAGGACTAGCGGGATCCGGGGAGCTGTTTTTT
few	TRBJ2-5	TRBD1	TRBV29-1	CSVEDLGQGGGETQYF	TGCAGCGTTGAAGATCTGGGACAGGGAGGAGGAGAGACCCAGTACTTC
few	TRBJ2-2	.	TRBV28	CASSFANTGELFF	TGTGCCAGCAGTTTCGCGAACACCGGGGAGCTGTTTTTT
.	TRBJ2-1	TRBD2	TRBV11-1	CASSPGLAGGPSPFF	TGTGCCAGCAGCCCGGGACTAGCGGGAGGGCCAAGTCCGTTCTTC